This T cell receptor beta chain was observed in a study of blood T cell repertoires in COVID-19. For the study at large: From the United States, Italy and Spain came samples of acute and convalescent COVID-19. T cells, B-cell-depleted T cells, or PBMCs provided the cDNA or gDNA that served as material.

In the authors' workflow: Reference gene primers were amplified, and this amplification served to estimate nucleated cell counts. Sequenced by immunoSEQ multiplex PCR; TCRdb stores in-frame clones only, minus some. Clonal size and the V and J genes are those of that table, whereas D and trimming came from the DNA. The repertoire has some 120,000 clones, approximately 90% of them found once; the top ten carry around 7.3%. The CDR3 consists of 13 residues. Trimming shortened V by 7 bases and J by 4 bases, and 8 bases separated the two germline ends. This TCR derives from a man aged 50-60 years with acute or convalescent COVID-19. This chain connects TRBV12-3 or TRBV12-4 to TRBJ1-6; a weak D match, TRBD1 (6 bases). Material for sequencing was peripheral blood. The CDR3 DNA is TGTGCCAGCATGGACAGTTATAATTCACCCCTCCACTTT. Translation gives CASMDSYNSPLHF.